Below, one TCR beta chain is given with its context. This record comes from a study of B cell selection in AIRE deficiency. Conventional CD4 T cells were sorted as CD4+CD127+ cells. Germline CDR1 ENHRY, CDR2 SYGVKD. The CDR3 runs 14 residues. With 5 bases clipped from V and 4 bases from J, the junction kept 4 bases outside the gene matches. The data were produced by immunoSEQ multiplex PCR, yet TCRdb's version contains in-frame clones alone and is incomplete. The table records 20,000 to 30,000 clones, about 96% of them present only once. Sequenced sample: CD4+CD127+ conventional T cells sorted from PBMCs. This chain links TRBV10-3 with TRBJ2-1, with 8 nucleotides matching TRBD1. This receptor was identified in a human donor in good health. CDR3 bases: TGTGCCATCAGTCGACAGGGGACTTACAATGAGCAGTTCTTC. This sequence encodes CAISRQGTYNEQFF.